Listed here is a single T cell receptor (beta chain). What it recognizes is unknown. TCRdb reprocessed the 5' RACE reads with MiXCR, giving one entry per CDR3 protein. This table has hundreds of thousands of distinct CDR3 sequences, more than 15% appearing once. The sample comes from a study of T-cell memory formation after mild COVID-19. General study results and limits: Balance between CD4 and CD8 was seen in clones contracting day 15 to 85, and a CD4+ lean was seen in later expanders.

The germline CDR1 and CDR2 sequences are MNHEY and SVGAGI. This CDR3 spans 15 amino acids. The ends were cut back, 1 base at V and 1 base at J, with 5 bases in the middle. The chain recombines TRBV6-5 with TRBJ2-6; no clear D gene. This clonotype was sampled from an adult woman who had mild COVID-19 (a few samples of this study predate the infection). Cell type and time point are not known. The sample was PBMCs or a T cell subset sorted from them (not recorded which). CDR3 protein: CASSYFQSGANVLTF. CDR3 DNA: TGTGCCAGCAGTTACTTCCAGTCTGGGGCCAACGTCCTGACTTTC.